This note documents a single T cell receptor (beta chain) sequence. This receptor's antigen is unknown. The record has no base qualities; no much larger clone is one base away. V and J are truncated by 2 bases and 2 bases respectively, leaving an intervening sequence of 7 bases. The CDR3 contains 13 residues, cysteine and phenylalanine counted. The CDR3 DNA has 39 bases and is translated from base 1. CDR1 and CDR2 (MGHRA, YSYEKL) derive from the germline V gene. The sample belongs to a study of CD8 T cells in Susac syndrome (dated by TCRdb to between 2018 and 2021). Study-level background: The study used repertoire sequencing to test whether antigen drove CD8+ T cell activation and differentiation in Susac syndrome. CD8+ T cell repertoire clonality was compared between some 12 healthy donors, approximately 14 Susac syndrome patients and around 16 multiple sclerosis patients. Summary of the overall study and its limitations: The number of individuals in the TCR sequencing and HLA analysis was recognized as being relatively small.

RNA was extracted using the RNeasy kit, and roughly 0.5 to 1 ug of the RNA was reverse transcribed with random hexamers. The immunoSEQ multiplex PCR assay, covering 54 Vbeta and 13 Jbeta segments, was used to amplify TCR beta CDR3 regions. Bias from PCR amplification was corrected by using a synthetic template baseline for primer optimization and for computational correction. Per the original workflow: Reads were annotated to V, D and J genes according to IMGT and were analyzed with immunoSEQ Analyzer, with only productive sequences retained. To calculate clonality, Shannon entropy was normalized by log2 of the number of productive unique sequences and then subtracted from one. For each patient and control, public and private clones were evaluated within the 100 most prevalent clones. A clone was defined as Susac-specific if it was absent from the healthy and MS cohorts, from 950 to 1,300 published viral clones and from other ImmuneACCESS disease sequences. The public reads were reanalyzed by TCRdb: fastp trimming at Q25, MiXCR alignment, in-frame beta chains only. Each CDR3 protein appears once, grouped with its most common genes and DNA. The V and J calls shown here were made by TCRdb, not taken from the authors' results. The sample table shows approximately 280,000 distinct CDR3 sequences, and 85% are seen once. Of the sample, 0.11% is held by the ten largest clones.

Peripheral blood CD8+ and CD4+ T cells from healthy donors, Susac syndrome patients and multiple sclerosis patients were profiled using high-throughput TCR beta sequencing. The multiple sclerosis controls were treatment-naive patients whose relapsing-remitting disease, either stable or active, fulfilled the revised McDonald criteria. CD8+ TEMRA cells were enriched by FACS, while bulk CD8+ and CD4+ T cells were purified by magnetic negative isolation. Blood was collected in EDTA tubes and processed within 24 hours, with PBMCs isolated through density gradient centrifugation. PBMCs intended for TCR sequencing were cryopreserved in liquid nitrogen and thawed later in a water bath at 37 degrees C. The sorted or isolated CD4+, CD8+ and CD8+ TEMRA cells reached a purity of at least 90%.

The V gene is TRBV4-1 and the J gene is TRBJ2-7; the D gene remains uncertain. The source of this sequence is a human donor with multiple sclerosis. Sequenced: CD8+ T cells from PBMCs. Read as DNA, the sequence is TGCGCCAGCAGCCAACCCTTGGCCTACGAGCAGTACTTC. Its protein is CASSQPLAYEQYF.